This TCR beta chain was profiled in a study of blood T cell repertoires in COVID-19. Overall study: Both acute and convalescent COVID-19 samples were obtained from the United States, Italy and Spain.

Original handling: Estimated nucleated cell counts came from reference gene primer amplification. Sequencing used immunoSEQ multiplex PCR; TCRdb keeps in-frame clones, though not all of them. V and J calls and clone size are given by that table; D and trimming were obtained from the DNA. The sample shows about 280,000 clones, approximately 83% of them seen only once. The CDR3 is 18 amino acids. This TCR was sampled from a woman aged 25 to 39 who had recovered from COVID-19. This sequence joins TRBV21-1 and TRBJ1-4; the table's D gene call, TRBD1, was not cross checked with the DNA. TRBV21-1 is designated a pseudogene. Sequenced input: peripheral blood. CDR3 in amino acids: CASSKRDRGPTSNEKLFF. Here the CDR3 DNA reads TGTGCCAGCAGCAAGAGGGACAGGGGGCCTACCTCGAATGAAAAACTGTTTTTT.